A single sample is the source of the 12 T cell receptor beta chains below, sequenced in a study of shared clonotypes between healthy human individuals. The method was immunoSEQ multiplex PCR; TCRdb's version includes in-frame clones alone and lacks a portion of them. The sample consists of about half a million clones, about four fifths of them appearing once. Sequencing was performed on PBMCs. Receptors originate from a woman in her thirties or forties in good health. Some clones in this sample may be carry-over from other donors' samples.

In its sample, this clone was seen a few times. The chain is built from TRBV6-4 and TRBJ2-2; D is possibly TRBD2 (5 bases). The germline V gene encodes CDR1 MRHNA and CDR2 SNTAGT. This CDR3 spans 15 amino acids. The germline V and J ends were trimmed by 5 bases and 7 bases, with 17 bases remaining between them. CDR3 nucleotides: TGTGCCAGCAGTCCTGATCTGGGAGTAATCGGGGAGCTGTTTTTT. Translation: CASSPDLGVIGELFF.

The CDR3 spells CASSLDGYGYTF. DNA of the CDR3: TGCGCCAGCAGCTTGGACGGCTATGGCTACACCTTC. The V gene is TRBV5-1, the J gene TRBJ1-2; D is uncertain. This CDR3 is built from 12 residues. V was cut by 0 bases and J by 4 bases, with 4 bases left in between. Germline values: CDR1 SGHRS, CDR2 YFSETQ.

The chain uses TRBV5-1 and TRBJ2-5, with TRBD1 matching over 7 bases. The germline V gene encodes CDR1 SGHRS and CDR2 YFSETQ. This CDR3 is built from 15 residues. V lost 0 bases to trimming and J lost 5 bases; unmatched junction nucleotides: 7. CDR3 amino acids: CASSLGDRSGETQYF. As DNA, the CDR3 is TGCGCCAGCAGCTTGGGGGACAGATCCGGCGAGACCCAGTACTTC.

The chain employs TRBV5-4 and TRBJ1-2, with a tentative D call TRBD1 (6 bases). Deletions cut 4 bases from V and 4 bases from J, with 14 bases between. CDR3 size: 14 residues. Germline assignment: CDR1 SGHNT and CDR2 YYREEE (reference sequence). In nucleotides, the CDR3 is TGTGCCAGCAGCCAGCAACAGGGTACCTATGGCTACACCTTC. Amino acids: CASSQQQGTYGYTF.

The V call is TRBV10-2, the J call TRBJ2-7; no clear D gene. Germline V gene data show CDR1 as WSHSY and CDR2 as SAAADI. V was trimmed by 6 bases and J by 1 base, leaving 10 bases between them. The CDR3 has 13 amino acids. As DNA, the CDR3 is TGCGCCAGCAGAGGTCTTACGTCCTACGAGCAGTACTTC. It is translated as CASRGLTSYEQYF.

The J gene is TRBJ1-5, the V gene TRBV15, with a tentative D call TRBD1 (6 bases). The germline CDR1 and CDR2 sequences are LNHNV and YYDKDF (reference sequence). The CDR3 is 13 residues long. V lost 5 bases, J lost 3 bases, and 8 bases lay in between. CDR3 sequence reads: CATSDRSNQPQHF. The CDR3 bases are TGTGCCACCAGCGACAGGTCCAATCAGCCCCAGCATTTT.

The chain uses TRBV6-1 and TRBJ1-5; unclear D gene. The CDR3 covers 12 residues. Between the trimmed V and J ends, which lost 6 bases and 5 bases, there was a span of 8 bases. CDR1 is MNHNS and CDR2 is SASEGT in the germline V gene. The chain's CDR3 is CASRDQDQPQHF. The CDR3 DNA is TGTGCCAGCAGGGACCAGGATCAGCCCCAGCATTTT.

The CDR3, as DNA: TGTGCCAGCTCACCACCGGCGGGAGGCCCAGGGACCCAGTACTTC. It codes for CASSPPAGGPGTQYF. The chain links TRBV18 to TRBJ2-5, with 8 bases that match TRBD2. The CDR3 spans 15 residues. The germline V gene encodes CDR1 KGHSH and CDR2 LQKENI. V lost 0 bases, J lost 7 bases, and 7 bases stayed unmatched.

This chain connects TRBV5-6 to TRBJ1-1, with a weak D call TRBD1 (5 bases). The V gene's germline CDR1 is SGHDT and CDR2 YYEEEE. CDR3 length equals 14 residues. The V gene lost 0 bases and the J gene lost 4 bases, with 10 bases spanning the gap. The CDR3 DNA sequence: TGTGCCAGCAGCTTGGGGCGGGGGGGCACTGAAGCTTTCTTT. It encodes CASSLGRGGTEAFF. The full variable domain, completed using reference TRBV5-6 and TRBJ1-1, is DAGVTQSPTHLIKTRGQQVTLRCSPKSGHDTVSWYQQALGQGPQFIFQYYEEEERQRGNFPDRFSGHQFPNYSSELNVNALLLGDSALYLCASSLGRGGTEAFFGQGTRLTVV.

The CDR3 nucleotides are TGTGCCAGCAGCTCGGGACAGGGAACAGAGACCCAGTACTTC. Translated, it gives CASSSGQGTETQYF. J is TRBJ2-5 and V is TRBV7-3, with TRBD1 identical over 9 bases. Looked up from germline, CDR1 is SGHTA and CDR2 is FQGTGA. The CDR3 contains 14 residues. Germline trimming cut 4 bases from V and 4 bases from J; bases unmatched to any gene: 4.

A note on this clone: One end of the junction is discordant with germline, which a read error may explain. The chain joins TRBV5-5 to TRBJ2-1; D gene uncertain. This CDR3 is 13 amino acids long. From germline, CDR1 is SGHKS and CDR2 YYEKEE (reference sequence). The CDR3 sequence: CASTLVGSDEQFF. CDR3 bases: TGTGCCAGCACCTTGGTAGGGTCCGATGAGCAGTTCTTC.

The V gene is TRBV7-3, the J gene TRBJ2-1; D is tentatively TRBD1 or TRBD2 (6 bases each). Germline V gene sequence: CDR1 SGHTA, CDR2 FQGTGA. This CDR3 spans 16 amino acids. V lost 4 bases, J lost 0 bases, and 13 bases lay in between. Written as DNA, the CDR3 is TGTGCCAGCAGCTCAAGAGGGGGGAGCTCCTACAATGAGCAGTTCTTC. It is translated as CASSSRGGSSYNEQFF.